Following are 7 T cell receptor beta chains from one sample sequenced in a study of vaccination and CD4 T cells after COVID-19. Their target antigens are unknown. With the Oncomine TCR Beta short-read assay, DNA from cultured CD4+ T cells was sequenced. One entry per CDR3 protein results from TCRdb running MiXCR on the PCR reads. The profile shows about 15,000 distinct CDR3 sequences, around 31% of them singletons. Treatment meaning: approximately 9-day PBMC culture with coronavirus spike peptide pools or control peptides (ViraFEST assay). Sequencing used cultured CD4+ T cells from blood. The receptors were sampled from a human donor with COVID-19.

This clonotype was counted a few times. The chain recombines TRBV7-9 with TRBJ2-6; 8 nucleotides match TRBD1. Germline assignment: CDR1 SEHNR and CDR2 FQNEAQ (reference sequence). The CDR3 is made up of 15 amino acids. V lost 4 bases to trimming and J lost 4 bases; unmatched junction nucleotides: 3. CDR3 DNA sequence: TGTGCCAGCAGCTCGACAGGGGTCGGGGCCAACGTCCTGACTTTC. Translating it yields CASSSTGVGANVLTF.

The genes are TRBV20-1 and TRBJ1-1; 7 bases are shared with TRBD1. Germline trimming cut 0 bases from V and 4 bases from J; bases unmatched to any gene: 8. CDR3 length: 15 residues. Germline CDR1 and CDR2: DFQATT and SNEGSKA (reference sequence). CDR3 protein: CSARDRRTGSTEAFF. CDR3 nucleotide sequence: TGCAGTGCTAGAGATCGACGGACAGGCTCCACTGAAGCTTTCTTT.

Comments on this clonotype: A read error may produce the germline difference seen at one junction end. The chain uses TRBV7-7 and TRBJ1-2; D is unresolved. From germline, CDR1 is SSHAT and CDR2 FNYEAQ (reference sequence). The CDR3 is 14 residues long. In nucleotides, the CDR3 is TGTGCTAGCAGCTTCCGCGGGCGGGGCTATGGCTACACCTTC. Translation gives CASSFRGRGYGYTF.

This chain joins TRBV7-9 and TRBJ1-1, with D possibly TRBD1 on 5 matching bases. CDR3 length equals 11 residues. V was cut by 5 bases and J by 11 bases, with 12 bases left in between. Germline-derived CDR1 and CDR2 are SEHNR and FQNEAQ (reference sequence). CDR3 coding DNA: TGTGCCAGCAGCCTCGGGGGGGTCGCTTTCTTT. Translated: CASSLGGVAFF.

This clonotype occurred a few times. The chain employs TRBV11-3 and TRBJ2-1, with TRBD2 identical over 7 bases. J was trimmed by 3 bases and V by 1 base; bases with no gene match: 12. Germline values: CDR1 SGHNT, CDR2 YENEEA. The CDR3 length is 18 residues. In nucleotides, the CDR3 is TGTGCCAGCAGCTTAGGCGGGGGAGCCCAAAACCACTACAATGAGCAGTTCTTC. This translates into CASSLGGGAQNHYNEQFF.

This chain uses TRBV11-2 with TRBJ2-2; 10 nucleotides match TRBD2. V lost 5 bases and J lost 2; bases outside the gene matches: 14. The CDR3 is made up of 19 amino acids. Germline V CDR1 and CDR2: SGHAT, FQNNGV. The CDR3, as DNA: TGTGCCAGCAGCGAGGGGGGAGCGGGGGGGCCTTATAACACCGGGGAGCTGTTTTTT. Translated, it gives CASSEGGAGGPYNTGELFF.

This clonotype turned up a few times. The genes are TRBV7-2 and TRBJ2-1; perhaps TRBD1 as D (5 bases). The CDR3 contains 13 residues. CDR1 SGHTA and CDR2 FQGNSA come from the germline V gene. The V gene lost 5 bases and the J gene lost 5 bases, with 10 bases spanning the gap. In DNA form, the CDR3 reads TGTGCCAGCAGCCGCAGACAGAACAATGAGCAGTTCTTC. Amino acids: CASSRRQNNEQFF.